This record concerns one TCR beta chain sequence. The CDR3 is 15 amino acids. V lost 5 bases and J lost 2; bases outside the gene matches: 4. CDR1 and CDR2 from the germline V gene are SGHTA and FQGNSA. This entry comes from a study of control samples from healthy donors and cancer patients. Some clones are missing from TCRdb's copy, which holds only in-frame ones; the method was immunoSEQ multiplex PCR. The table lists roughly 120,000 clones, 80% to 90% of them singletons. Material: blood. The sequence derives from a man aged 50-60 years in good health. This chain links TRBV7-2 with TRBJ2-5; 11 bases fit TRBD2. In DNA form, the CDR3 reads TGTGCCAGCAGCAAACTAGCGGGGGCTCAAGAGACCCAGTACTTC. Its translation: CASSKLAGAQETQYF.